These T cell receptor beta chains were read from a single sample in a study of identical twins. One entry per CDR3 protein results from TCRdb running MiXCR on the 5' RACE reads. The data show around 1.7 million distinct CDR3 sequences, around a third seen once. The sample taken for sequencing was cord blood. These receptor sequences come from a newborn girl in good health. Both conserved end residues are part of each CDR3. The D gene is left open where the match is weak. Clone size is not always given. Where it is, it says once, few, many or a class for expanded clones.

j_gene,abundance,len,d_gene,v_gene,CDR3nt,CDR3aa
TRBJ2-5,-,19,-,TRBV20-1,TGCAGTGCTAGTCTATACCAGTTCCAGCCTTTAGGGGCCCAAGAGACCCAGTACTTC,CSASLYQFQPLGAQETQYF
TRBJ2-1,-,15,-,TRBV25-1,TGTGCCAGCAGTGAATGGACAAACTCCTACAATGAGCAGTTCTTC,CASSEWTNSYNEQFF
TRBJ2-7,many,15,TRBD1,TRBV28,TGTGCCAGCAGTCCCGGGACAGGCTTTTTGTACGAGCAGTACTTC,CASSPGTGFLYEQYF
TRBJ2-7,-,14,TRBD1,TRBV29-1,TGCAGCGCCAAGACAGGGTCCTCCTACAATGAGCAGTACTTC,CSAKTGSSYNEQYF
TRBJ2-3,many,12,-,TRBV2,TGTGCCAGCAGTGAATCTTCAGATACGCAGTATTTT,CASSESSDTQYF
TRBJ2-5,-,20,TRBD2,TRBV20-1,TGCAGTGCAAAACAAGGGGACAGACCCGGGACTAGCGGGGGGTACAATGAGCAGTACTTC,CSAKQGDRPGTSGGYNEQYF
TRBJ1-5,-,16,-,TRBV9,TGTGCCAGCAGCGTAGGGCAGGGTTATAGCAATCAGCCCCAGCATTTT,CASSVGQGYSNQPQHF
TRBJ1-4,few,14,TRBD1,TRBV5-1,TGCGCCAGCAGCCGCGGACAGGGCGACGTGAAACTGTTTTTT,CASSRGQGDVKLFF
TRBJ2-7,-,17,TRBD2,TRBV5-1,TGCGCCAGCAGCTTGGCGGCTAGCGGGAGATCGTCCTACGAGCAGTACTTC,CASSLAASGRSSYEQYF
TRBJ2-1,-,15,-,TRBV30,TGTGCCTGGAGTGTGGGGGGTACTAGGATCGGTGAGCAGTTCTTC,CAWSVGGTRIGEQFF
TRBJ1-2,many,14,TRBD1,TRBV6-6,TGTGCCAGCAGTTCAGACAGGGTGAACTATGGCTACACCTTC,CASSSDRVNYGYTF
TRBJ2-7,-,14,TRBD2,TRBV9,TGTGCCAGCACCCCAGAAGCGGGAGGCGGCGAGCAGTACTTC,CASTPEAGGGEQYF
TRBJ2-7,few,17,-,TRBV5-1,TGCGCCAGCAGCCCGGGGGCCGTCCTCCACCTTTACAATGAGCAGTACTTC,CASSPGAVLHLYNEQYF
TRBJ1-2,few,16,TRBD1,TRBV9,TGTGCCAGCAGCGTGAGGGGGACAGGGGGTTTTATAGGCTACACCTTC,CASSVRGTGGFIGYTF
TRBJ2-7,-,16,TRBD1,TRBV20-1,TGCAGTGCCACCGCCGGGTCAGGGGGTAATCCCTACGAGCAGTACTTC,CSATAGSGGNPYEQYF
TRBJ2-3,-,17,TRBD2,TRBV7-6,TGTGCCAGCAGCTTAGTGGCTAGCGGGAGGGCCTCAGATACGCAGTATTTT,CASSLVASGRASDTQYF
TRBJ2-7,many,12,-,TRBV12-3/TRBV12-4,TGTGCCAGCGGCGGAAGAGCCTACGAGCAGTACTTC,CASGGRAYEQYF
TRBJ2-2,-,15,-,TRBV24-1,TGTGCCACCAGTAGTATAGAGGCGAACACCGGGGAGCTGTTTTTT,CATSSIEANTGELFF
TRBJ2-7,-,15,TRBD1,TRBV7-9,TGTGCCAGCAGCCCGGACAGGGCAGCGTACTACGAGCAGTACTTC,CASSPDRAAYYEQYF
TRBJ2-3,-,17,TRBD2,TRBV4-1,TGCGCCAGCAGCCAAGATCGGGGGACTAGCGGGAGGGATACGCAGTATTTT,CASSQDRGTSGRDTQYF
TRBJ1-5,-,18,-,TRBV21-1,TGTGCCAGCAGCCCCGCCGGGACAGAACCTTATAGCAATCAGCCCCAGCATTTT,CASSPAGTEPYSNQPQHF
TRBJ2-1,-,15,TRBD2,TRBV3-1,TGTGCCAGCAGCCAGTCCGGGACTACCTACAATGAGCAGTTCTTC,CASSQSGTTYNEQFF